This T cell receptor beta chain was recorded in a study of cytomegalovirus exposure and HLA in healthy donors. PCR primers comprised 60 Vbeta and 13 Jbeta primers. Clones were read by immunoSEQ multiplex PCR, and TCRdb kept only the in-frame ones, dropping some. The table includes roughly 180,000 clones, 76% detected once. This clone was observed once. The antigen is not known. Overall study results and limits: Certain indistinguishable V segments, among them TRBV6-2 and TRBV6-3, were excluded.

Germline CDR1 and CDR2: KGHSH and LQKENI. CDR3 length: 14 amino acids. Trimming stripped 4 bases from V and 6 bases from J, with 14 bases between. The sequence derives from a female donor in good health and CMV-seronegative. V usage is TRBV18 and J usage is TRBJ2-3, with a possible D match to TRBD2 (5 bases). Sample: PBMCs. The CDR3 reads CASSRTSRKDTQYF. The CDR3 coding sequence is TGTGCCAGCTCACGAACTAGTCGTAAGGATACGCAGTATTTT.